This T cell receptor (beta chain) was recorded in a study of T cell repertoires in cytomegalovirus infection. This clonotype was found many times. No antigen is known for it. Regarding the study as a whole: Dominating the ex vivo response were HLA-C-restricted CMV-specific TCR beta clonotypes.

This CDR3 is built from 14 residues. V dropped 0 bases and J dropped 4 bases, with 8 bases sitting between them. Germline lookup yields CDR1 LGHNA and CDR2 YSLEER. TCRdb re-called the reads through MiXCR, storing one row per CDR3 protein. Among some 700,000 distinct CDR3 sequences listed, around a third were seen once. The sequence was collected from a human donor in good health (CMV status not recorded). Some clones in this sample may be carry-over from other donors' samples. The chain couples TRBV4-3 to TRBJ2-3; D call uncertain. The sample here was cultured PBMCs, taken from culture after CMV antigen stimulation. CDR3 sequence: CASSQDPGSDTQYF. The CDR3 region has the DNA TGCGCCAGCAGCCAAGATCCCGGGTCAGATACGCAGTATTTT.